Detailed here is one T cell receptor (beta chain). A few counts support this clone. It lacks a known antigen. Base qualities are not at hand, and no much larger clone is one base apart. The data derive from a study of cytomegalovirus exposure and HLA in healthy donors (dated 2017 in TCRdb). Describing the broader study: According to an earlier analysis of 587 of the donors, 150 million to 200 million T cells yielded roughly 110 million unique TCR beta sequences and about 300 Gb of sequence data. Typing coverage differed by locus: A, B, C, DRB1 and DQB1 were typed in roughly 620-630 donors, DQA1 in 500 to 550, DPA1 in around 580, and DPB1 in 450 to 490. Genome-wide SNP genotypes for about three fifths of the roughly 670 donors were used in a later genetic analysis, which treated that subset as a discovery cohort. All discovery cohort repertoires had been generated using a single sequencing platform. Class I and class II HLA loci were covered by the typing at four-digit resolution. An earlier analysis of roughly 580 of the donors used high-throughput TCR beta sequencing to judge whether each TCR beta V gene segment behaved as functional or pseudogenic. Because of strong linkage in the cohort, a handful of DR-DQ haplotypes were treated as single units for association and clustering. The study profiled the T cell repertoires of around 700 subjects by immunosequencing and related them to cytomegalovirus serostatus. To predict cytomegalovirus infection status, the study brought together high-throughput TCR immunosequencing, statistical association of individual TCRs with disease status, and machine learning. Of the roughly 400 genotyped donors, roughly 85% fell in the genetic ancestry cluster associated with self-reported Caucasian donors. A separate validation cohort of some 130 different subjects was used in addition to the approximately 640-subject first cohort. Roughly 300 gigabases of sequencing data and 75 million to 85 million unique TCR sequences made up an early release that covered 500 to 700 HLA-typed donors. In a later analysis, previously published TCR beta repertoires from 666 donors were re-analyzed and high-resolution HLA genotyping was added so that TCR occurrence patterns could be studied. The later analysis used no new phenotypic data to find candidate immune exposures, relying instead on TCR beta sequences and their occurrence across donors. Alongside the repertoire data, information on donor age, sex, ethnicity and CMV serostatus was compiled. On average, roughly 240,000 unique TCR beta nucleotide sequences were sequenced per donor among some 430 genotyped donors of the cohort, with about 17% of those sequences being non-productive. The study aimed to test whether cataloging public T cell receptors could reveal signatures of past pathogen exposure.

Overall results and qualifications from the work: According to a later analysis, parvovirus B19, influenza, CMV and Epstein-Barr virus appeared linked to several top co-occurrence clusters. A further reported finding was that TCR beta sequences accurately predicted the HLA-A and HLA-B alleles for most subjects in the first cohort. V-gene and J-gene trimming of TCR beta chains was associated with a missense DCLRE1C variant in a later genetic analysis, and the association was replicated in an independent cohort. The only immune exposure information available for the cohort was CMV serostatus. Only TCR beta chains were sequenced in this cohort, and the absence of alpha or paired-chain data limited detectable features. Because counts were too low, approximately 15 rarely observed V segments, including chromosome 9 orphons, were excluded from the earlier analysis of 500 to 700 of the donors. The presence/absence analyses assumed that sequencing depth was roughly uniform across donors, and that assumption may not be true. Assigning TCR associations to individual alleles was difficult when HLA alleles, especially DR and DQ, strongly co-occurred. A cluster of highly shared sequence variants was judged likely to be a technical artifact of the sequencing pipeline. Compared with the approximately 670-donor mean, donors in an Asian-associated ancestry cluster had fewer N-insertions in productive TCRs, according to a later genetic analysis. In an earlier analysis of 587 of the donors, most TCR beta V segments appeared in productive rearrangements about 87% or about 30% of the time, broadly matching IMGT annotations. Correlated functional status among segregating V segments might be attributable to linkage disequilibrium, but an unknown experimental factor could not be ruled out. A later analysis found that HLA-associated TCR beta chains were more clonally expanded and had lower generation probabilities than equally common non-associated chains. In vitro tests confirmed that a few of the cytomegalovirus-associated TCR beta chains recognize cytomegalovirus antigens. Because HLA typing was missing for some donors at each locus, association tests included only the typed subset. In a later analysis, most CMV-associated TCR beta chains were found to appear HLA-restricted, with HLA associations seemingly driven largely by CMV exposure. Across donors, most TCR sequences were observed very rarely, whereas some public TCRs were present in many individuals. At a false discovery rate of 0.05, a later analysis linked about 17,000 TCR beta sequences to specific HLA alleles. In the study, approximately 160 TCR beta chains were listed as associated with cytomegalovirus. Cytomegalovirus status was reported to be diagnosed by the classifier with high specificity and sensitivity in both the original and validation cohorts. According to a later analysis, TCR association rates differed among HLA loci, with DRB1 alleles showing the most associated TCRs and HLA-C alleles showing the fewest. Some IMGT-functional V segments, including TRBV6-2 and TRBV6-3, could not be distinguished by the 87-base-pair reads and were therefore excluded. According to the authors, the approach could potentially be generalized to other disease states and immunological phenotypes.

Libraries were made using the immunoSEQ multiplex PCR assay. For the multiplex PCR, a mixture combining 60 forward primers for TCR Vbeta segments and 13 reverse primers for TCR Jbeta segments was used. A multiplex PCR assay on genomic DNA amplified the CDR3 region of rearranged TCR beta genes. The Illumina HiSeq System was used to sequence the amplified TCR beta libraries as 87-base-pair reads. The authors' pipeline ran thus. A later analysis counted about 82 million unique TCR beta chains across the 700 or so repertoires, and 9 million to 14 million of these chains were shared by at least two donors. To remove PCR and sequencing errors, raw reads were error-corrected and collapsed into unique sequences using a nearest-neighbor algorithm that merged closely related sequences. Alignment of CDR3 sequences to IMGT reference sequences was used to assign V, D and J gene segments. For a sequence to be retained, at least a six-nucleotide match to both a V gene segment and a J gene segment was required. Rearrangements were called productive when the CDR3 lacked stop codons and stayed in frame with V and J; all others were non-productive. Following IMGT convention, CDR3 was defined as the stretch from the second conserved V-encoded cysteine to the conserved J-encoded phenylalanine. Sequences without an unambiguous match to a single V gene segment were excluded from the earlier analysis of about 640 of the donors. In an earlier analysis of several hundred of the donors, V segments were called functional above 56.7% productive rearrangements and were called segregating when the between-donor standard deviation exceeded 5%. A statistical classification framework was developed to diagnose cytomegalovirus status using the catalog of TCR beta chain sequences. In a later analysis, V and J genes were assigned by comparing TCR nucleotide sequences against IMGT/GENE-DB human TR gene sequences. Using the TCRdist pipeline, a later analysis assigned CDR3 sequences along with most-parsimonious VDJ recombination scenarios. In a later analysis, every TCR beta chain was defined by the combination of its CDR3 amino acid sequence and its V-gene family, and reads without a unique V-gene family were dropped. A later analysis removed 500 to 600 highly shared, low-generation-probability nucleotide sequences to deal with suspected cross-contamination and a sequencing artifact. For each public chain, a later analysis derived a clonal expansion index from normalized ranks of inferred template counts within each repertoire. Generation probabilities in a later analysis came from a VDJ recombination model fitted to out-of-frame rearrangements, and those results were checked against IGoR. A later analysis scored TCR-TCR, TCR-HLA and TCR-CMV co-occurrence with hypergeometric tests, applying a repertoire-size bias correction to TCR pairs. In a later analysis, false discovery rates were estimated by permuting HLA or CMV assignments 20 times. In a later analysis, co-occurring TCRs were grouped with DBSCAN, and TCRdist sequence similarity was added when clustering was performed within HLA-allele-positive subsets. Co-occurrence clustering excluded repertoires with fewer than 30,000 or more than 120,000 public chains, plus five with anomalous nucleotide sharing. Not all clones reach the TCRdb copy of this immuneACCESS table, which keeps in-frame sequences only. Checked studies attribute under half of the gap to unresolved V genes and leave the rest unexplained. V and J calls and clone size come straight from that table; D and trimming were deduced from the DNA. Counted in this sample were about 150,000 clones; 73% of them appeared once. The ten largest clones capture about 5% of the sample.

After removal of 1 base from V and 4 bases from J, the junction retains 12 bases not matched to a gene. CDR1 and CDR2, per the germline V gene, are SGHDN and FVKESK. From its cysteine to its phenylalanine, the CDR3 spans 18 amino acids. The kept DNA is CDR3 alone, 54 bases in frame from the first base. In total, about 650 healthy bone marrow donors made up the cohort. Cohort members were all nominally healthy when sampled, although unrecorded immune exposures were likely present. The donor was CMV seropositive and belonged to the group of some 290 seropositive cohort members. Every donor gave a peripheral blood sample, and the peripheral blood mononuclear cells from that sample were used for TCR beta sequencing. The Qiagen DNeasy Blood Extraction Kit was used to extract genomic DNA from the blood cell samples.

This TCR was sampled from a woman younger than 35 in good health and CMV-seropositive. The chain uses TRBV14 and TRBJ1-1, with TRBD1 identical over 10 junction bases. The sequencing sample was made of PBMCs. The nucleotides read TGTGCCAGCAGCCAAGTTCTAGGACAGGGGGGTTGGGGCACTGAAGCTTTCTTT. Its translation is CASSQVLGQGGWGTEAFF.